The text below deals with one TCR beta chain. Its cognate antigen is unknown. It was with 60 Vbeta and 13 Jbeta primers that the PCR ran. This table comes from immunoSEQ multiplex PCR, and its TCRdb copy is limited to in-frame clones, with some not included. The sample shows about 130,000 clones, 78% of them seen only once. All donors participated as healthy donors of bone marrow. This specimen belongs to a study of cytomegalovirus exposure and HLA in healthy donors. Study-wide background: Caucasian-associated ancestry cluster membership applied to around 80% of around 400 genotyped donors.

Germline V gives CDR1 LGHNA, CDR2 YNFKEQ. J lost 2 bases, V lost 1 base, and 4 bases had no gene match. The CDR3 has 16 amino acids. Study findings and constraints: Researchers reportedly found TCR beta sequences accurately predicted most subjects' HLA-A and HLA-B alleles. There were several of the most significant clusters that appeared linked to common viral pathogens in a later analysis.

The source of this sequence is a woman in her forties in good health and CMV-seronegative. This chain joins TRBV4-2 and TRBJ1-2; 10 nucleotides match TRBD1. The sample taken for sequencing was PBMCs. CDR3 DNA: TGTGCCAGCAGCCAAGCCGGGACAGGGGCCAACTATGGCTACACCTTC. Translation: CASSQAGTGANYGYTF.